One and the same sample provided the 25 T cell receptor beta chains below, sequenced in a study of CD8 T cells in acute hepatitis C reinfection. Sequencing was performed with immunoSEQ multiplex PCR; in TCRdb, only in-frame clones are kept and a portion is missing. The sample has tens of thousands of clones, about 87% seen once; the top ten hold roughly 0.46%. The time point here: naive CD8 control sorted from an acute-time-point sample. Sample: naive CD8+ T cells from PBMCs. These receptors were collected from a man aged 25 to 40 with chronic hepatitis C.

V and J are TRBV4-1 and TRBJ1-1; TRBD1 is a possible D gene (6 bases). Trimming pared 4 bases from V and 0 bases from J, leaving 15 bases between. This CDR3 has 16 amino acids. Per germline, CDR1 MGHRA and CDR2 YSYEKL. The CDR3 spells CASSPVRGDMNTEAFF. Here the CDR3 DNA reads TGCGCCAGCAGCCCCGTTCGGGGGGACATGAACACTGAAGCTTTCTTT.

The rearrangement joins TRBV19 to TRBJ1-1; 10 bases are shared with TRBD1. V shed 5 bases and J 11 bases; nucleotides not matched to a gene: 8. Germline V gives CDR1 LNHDA, CDR2 SQIVND (reference sequence). This CDR3 has 13 residues. The CDR3 region has the DNA TGTGCCAGTAGTGCAGGGACAGGGGCAACGGCTTTCTTT. It encodes CASSAGTGATAFF.

This CDR3 reads CATSRDGQGNNGYTF. The CDR3 nucleotides are TGTGCCACCAGCAGAGATGGTCAGGGGAACAATGGCTACACCTTC. V and J are TRBV15 and TRBJ1-2; TRBD1 might be the D (6 bases). The ends were cut back, 0 bases at V and 6 bases at J, with 14 bases in the middle. The CDR3 is made up of 15 amino acids. Per the germline V gene, CDR1 is LNHNV and CDR2 is YYDKDF (reference sequence).

The V call is TRBV7-9, the J call TRBJ2-1; D gene uncertain. The germline gives CDR1 SEHNR, CDR2 FQNEAQ (reference sequence). CDR3 length: 16 residues. Trimming left V 5 bases short and J 0 bases short, with 14 bases between. This chain's CDR3 is CASSPPSFLSYNEQFF. CDR3 nucleotides: TGTGCCAGCAGCCCCCCTAGTTTCCTCTCCTACAATGAGCAGTTCTTC. Variable domain in full (rest from reference TRBV7-9 and TRBJ2-1): DTGVSQNPRHKITKRGQNVTFRCDPISEHNRLYWYRQTLGQGPEFLTYFQNEAQLEKSRLLSDRFSAERPKGSFSTLEIQRTEQGDSAMYLCASSPPSFLSYNEQFFGPGTRLTVL.

The chain couples TRBV7-9 to TRBJ1-1; D possibly corresponds to TRBD1 (6 bases). Germline assignment: CDR1 SEHNR and CDR2 FQNEAQ (reference sequence). The CDR3 covers 13 residues. Trimming removed 6 bases from V and 6 bases from J, with 14 bases in between. The CDR3 sequence is CASRSQGASEAFF. CDR3 in DNA: TGTGCCAGCAGGTCACAGGGAGCTTCTGAAGCTTTCTTT.

This chain joins TRBV5-1 and TRBJ2-1; 9 bases are a match to TRBD1. CDR3 length: 16 amino acids. With 4 bases clipped from V and 4 bases from J, the junction kept 9 bases outside the gene matches. Germline lookup yields CDR1 SGHRS and CDR2 YFSETQ. The CDR3 here is CASSEKQGAGYNEQFF. The CDR3 DNA reads TGCGCCAGCAGCGAGAAACAGGGGGCGGGTTACAATGAGCAGTTCTTC.

A remark on this clone: One end of the junction does not line up with germline, which may come from a read error. The CDR3 spells CASSLTGNKETQYF. CDR3 nucleotide sequence: TGTGCTAGCAGCTTAACTGGTAACAAAGAGACCCAGTACTTC. The chain carries TRBV7-7 and TRBJ2-5; D is ambiguous. The CDR3 extends over 14 amino acids. In germline, CDR1 is SSHAT, CDR2 FNYEAQ (reference sequence).

The chain recombines TRBV18 with TRBJ2-1; 11 nucleotides match TRBD2. Germline V gene sequence: CDR1 KGHSH, CDR2 LQKENI. Trimming cost V 2 bases and J 2 bases; bases outside gene matches: 11. The CDR3 totals 19 residues. The CDR3 here is CASSPFGLAGGTTYNEQFF. In nucleotides, the CDR3 is TGTGCCAGCTCACCATTCGGCCTAGCGGGGGGAACTACCTACAATGAGCAGTTCTTC.

The rearrangement joins TRBV2 to TRBJ2-5, with D perhaps being TRBD1 or TRBD2 (6 bases each). The CDR3 runs to 14 residues. Between the trimmed V and J ends, which lost 2 bases and 3 bases, there was a span of 10 bases. Germline values: CDR1 SNHLY, CDR2 FYNNEI. The CDR3 nucleotides are TGTGCCAGCAGTGAATGGGGGGCTGAAGAGACCCAGTACTTC. Translating it yields CASSEWGAEETQYF.

The chain recombines TRBV10-3 with TRBJ2-7, with D possibly TRBD1 on 5 matching bases. The length of the CDR3 is 14 residues. The V and J ends lost 2 bases and 3 bases respectively, with 11 bases between them. CDR1 is ENHRY, CDR2 SYGVKD, per germline. CDR3 sequence reads: CAISEATELYEQYF. The CDR3 coding sequence is TGTGCCATCAGTGAGGCGACAGAGCTCTACGAGCAGTACTTC.

This clone was detected once. V is TRBV19 and J is TRBJ2-1; 10 bases line up with TRBD2. Germline V gives CDR1 LNHDA, CDR2 SQIVND (reference sequence). The CDR3 sequence is 14 residues long. After removal of 6 bases from V and 5 bases from J, the junction contained 4 bases not matched to a gene. CDR3 loop: CASSLAGGDNEQFF. The CDR3 DNA reads as TGTGCCAGTAGCTTAGCGGGAGGCGACAATGAGCAGTTCTTC.

The chain joins TRBV7-9 to TRBJ2-1; D may be TRBD2 (5 bases). The V end was cut by 2 bases, the J end by 8 bases, with 10 bases between. The CDR3 covers 13 residues. Germline lookup yields CDR1 SEHNR and CDR2 FQNEAQ (reference sequence). The CDR3 DNA follows: TGTGCCAGCAGCTTACTAGCTAGGGATGAGCAGTTCTTC. It codes for CASSLLARDEQFF.

The chain uses TRBV6-6 and TRBJ2-1, with D unclear. Trimming took 0 bases from V and 10 from J, leaving 4 bases between them. Looked up from germline, CDR1 is MNHNY and CDR2 is SVGAGI (reference sequence). The CDR3 runs to 11 residues. This CDR3 is CASSYSGEQFF. CDR3 bases: TGTGCCAGCAGTTACTCGGGGGAGCAGTTCTTC.

This chain links TRBV29-1 with TRBJ2-7; the match to TRBD2 covers 13 bases. After removal of 6 bases from V and 5 bases from J, the junction contained 1 base not matched to a gene. The CDR3 is 12 amino acids. CDR1 SQVTM and CDR2 ANQGSEA come from the germline V gene. CDR3 DNA sequence: TGCAGCGTGACTAGCGGGAGGAACGAGCAGTACTTC. Translated: CSVTSGRNEQYF.

This clone showed up just once. The rearrangement links TRBV7-9 to TRBJ1-2; D gene ambiguous. This CDR3 contains 12 residues. Deletions cut 3 bases from V and 8 bases from J, with 10 bases between. CDR1 and CDR2 (germline): SEHNR, FQNEAQ (reference sequence). The chain's CDR3 is CASSLGLDGYTF. The CDR3 DNA reads as TGTGCCAGCAGCTTGGGCCTTGACGGCTACACCTTC.

A single count supports this clone. V gene TRBV5-6 combines with J gene TRBJ2-2; no clear D. V was cut by 0 bases and J by 3 bases, with 12 bases left in between. Germline lookup yields CDR1 SGHDT and CDR2 YYEEEE. The CDR3 runs 16 residues. CDR3 nucleotide sequence: TGTGCCAGCAGCTTGGGGACGTCGGAGTACACCGGGGAGCTGTTTTTT. As protein: CASSLGTSEYTGELFF.

This chain links TRBV6-1 with TRBJ1-2; D is unresolved. The CDR3 runs to 14 residues. Trimming stripped 5 bases from V and 9 bases from J, with 19 bases between. CDR1 is MNHNS and CDR2 is SASEGT in the germline V gene. The CDR3 coding sequence is TGTGCCAGCAGTCCCGCGCCCGAGTTGATAAGCTACACCTTC. This translates into CASSPAPELISYTF.

V and J are TRBV7-9 and TRBJ1-2, with 9 bases lining up with TRBD1. J gave up 6 bases and V 4 bases, and 9 bases lay outside the gene matches. In germline, CDR1 is SEHNR, CDR2 FQNEAQ (reference sequence). There are 15 residues in the CDR3. The CDR3 bases are TGTGCCAGCAGCTCGGCGGACAGGGGCCGTGATGGCTACACCTTC. Translating it yields CASSSADRGRDGYTF.

The V and J genes are TRBV27 and TRBJ2-7; possibly TRBD2 for D (6 bases). V was cut by 5 bases and J by 4 bases, with 12 bases left in between. This CDR3 has 13 residues. Per germline, CDR1 MNHEY and CDR2 SMNVEV (reference sequence). This CDR3 reads CASSRRGDYEQYF. The CDR3 DNA reads as TGTGCCAGCAGTCGGCGGGGTGATTACGAGCAGTACTTC.

The rearrangement joins TRBV19 to TRBJ1-2; 11 bases match TRBD1. Trimming took 10 bases from V and 4 from J; bases not matched to a gene: 5. Germline V gene data show CDR1 as LNHDA and CDR2 as SQIVND (reference sequence). CDR3 length equals 13 residues. The CDR3, as DNA: TGTGCCACCCGGACAGGGGGCGTCTATGGCTACACCTTC. It yields the protein CATRTGGVYGYTF.

The V gene is TRBV4-1, the J gene TRBJ1-1; D call uncertain. Trimming took 3 bases from V and 1 from J, leaving 12 bases between them. CDR1 MGHRA and CDR2 YSYEKL come from the germline V gene. CDR3 length: 15 residues. CDR3 protein: CASSQYPQSNTEAFF. The CDR3 DNA is TGCGCCAGCAGCCAGTACCCCCAGTCGAACACTGAAGCTTTCTTT.

CDR3 DNA sequence: TGTGCCAGCAGCCCAAGCTTCGACAGGGGGCCCTACAATGAGCAGTTCTTC. This codes for CASSPSFDRGPYNEQFF. The chain employs TRBV7-9 and TRBJ2-1; TRBD1 matches at 10 bases. Germline-derived CDR1 and CDR2 are SEHNR and FQNEAQ (reference sequence). This CDR3 comprises 17 residues. V lost 5 bases and J lost 2; bases outside the gene matches: 9.

This chain links TRBV2 with TRBJ1-1, with TRBD1 as a possible D gene (6 bases). Germline V gene lookup returns CDR1 SNHLY and CDR2 FYNNEI. The V end lost 5 bases, the J end lost 0 bases, and 10 bases lay between the germline ends. This CDR3 is built from 14 residues. The CDR3 DNA is TGTGCCAGCAGTCCCCCAGGGGTGAACACTGAAGCTTTCTTT. Translation gives CASSPPGVNTEAFF.

The chain has TRBV7-3 and TRBJ2-6; no firm D call. This CDR3 has 17 amino acids. The ends were cut back, 4 bases at V and 0 bases at J, with 13 bases in the middle. Germline assignment: CDR1 SGHTA and CDR2 FQGTGA. The CDR3 DNA reads as TGTGCCAGCAGCTATGTTTCCACATTCTCTGGGGCCAACGTCCTGACTTTC. Its translation is CASSYVSTFSGANVLTF.

The chain links TRBV5-6 to TRBJ1-1; D not resolved. The germline V gene encodes CDR1 SGHDT and CDR2 YYEEEE. The CDR3 is 11 amino acids. Trimming took off 0 bases at V and 11 bases at J, with 8 bases between the two ends. The CDR3 DNA reads TGTGCCAGCAGCTTGGGGTCGGCGGCTTTCTTT. It yields the protein CASSLGSAAFF.